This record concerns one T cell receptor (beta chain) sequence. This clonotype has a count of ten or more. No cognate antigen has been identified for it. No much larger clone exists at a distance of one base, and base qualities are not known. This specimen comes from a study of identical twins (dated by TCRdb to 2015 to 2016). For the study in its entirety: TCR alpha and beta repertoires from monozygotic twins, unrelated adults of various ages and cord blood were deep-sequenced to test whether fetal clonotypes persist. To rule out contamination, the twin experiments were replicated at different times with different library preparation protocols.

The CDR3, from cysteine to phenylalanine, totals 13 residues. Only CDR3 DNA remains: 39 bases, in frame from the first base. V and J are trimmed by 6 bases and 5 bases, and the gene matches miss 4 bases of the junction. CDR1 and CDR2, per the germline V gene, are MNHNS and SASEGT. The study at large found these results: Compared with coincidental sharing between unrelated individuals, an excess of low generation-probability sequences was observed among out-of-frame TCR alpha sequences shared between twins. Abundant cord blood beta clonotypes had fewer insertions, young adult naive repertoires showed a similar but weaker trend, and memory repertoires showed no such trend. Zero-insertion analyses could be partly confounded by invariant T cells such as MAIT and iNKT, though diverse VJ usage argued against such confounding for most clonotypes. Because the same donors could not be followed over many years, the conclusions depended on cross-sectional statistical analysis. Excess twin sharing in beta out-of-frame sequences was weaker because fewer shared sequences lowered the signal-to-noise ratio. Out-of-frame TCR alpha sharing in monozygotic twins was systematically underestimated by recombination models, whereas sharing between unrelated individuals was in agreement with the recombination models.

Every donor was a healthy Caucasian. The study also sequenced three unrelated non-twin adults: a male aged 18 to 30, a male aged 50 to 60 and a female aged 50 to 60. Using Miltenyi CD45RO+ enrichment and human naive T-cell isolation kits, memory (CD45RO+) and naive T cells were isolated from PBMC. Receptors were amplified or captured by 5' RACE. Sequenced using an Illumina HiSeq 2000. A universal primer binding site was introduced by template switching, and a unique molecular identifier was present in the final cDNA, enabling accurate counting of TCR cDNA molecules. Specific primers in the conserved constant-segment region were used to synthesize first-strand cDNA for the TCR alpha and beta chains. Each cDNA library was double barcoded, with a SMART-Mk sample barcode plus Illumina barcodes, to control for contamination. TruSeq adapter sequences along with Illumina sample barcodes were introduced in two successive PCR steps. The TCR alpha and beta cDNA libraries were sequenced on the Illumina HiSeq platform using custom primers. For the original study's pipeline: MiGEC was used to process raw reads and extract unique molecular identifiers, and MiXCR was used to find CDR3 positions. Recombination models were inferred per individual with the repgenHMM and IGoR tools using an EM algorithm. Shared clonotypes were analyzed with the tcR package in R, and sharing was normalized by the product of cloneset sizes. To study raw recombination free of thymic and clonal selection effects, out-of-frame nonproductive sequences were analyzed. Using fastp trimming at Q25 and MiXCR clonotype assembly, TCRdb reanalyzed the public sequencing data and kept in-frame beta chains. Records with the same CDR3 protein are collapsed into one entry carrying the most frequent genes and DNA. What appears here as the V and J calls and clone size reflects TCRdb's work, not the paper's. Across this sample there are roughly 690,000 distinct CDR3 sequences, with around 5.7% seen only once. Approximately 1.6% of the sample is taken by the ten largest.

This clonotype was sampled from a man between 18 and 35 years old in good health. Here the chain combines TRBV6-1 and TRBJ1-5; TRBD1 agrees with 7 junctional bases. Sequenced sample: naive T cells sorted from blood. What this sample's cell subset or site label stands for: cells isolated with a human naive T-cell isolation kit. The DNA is TGTGCCAGCAGACGACAGGGCGATCAGCCCCAGCATTTT. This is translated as CASRRQGDQPQHF.